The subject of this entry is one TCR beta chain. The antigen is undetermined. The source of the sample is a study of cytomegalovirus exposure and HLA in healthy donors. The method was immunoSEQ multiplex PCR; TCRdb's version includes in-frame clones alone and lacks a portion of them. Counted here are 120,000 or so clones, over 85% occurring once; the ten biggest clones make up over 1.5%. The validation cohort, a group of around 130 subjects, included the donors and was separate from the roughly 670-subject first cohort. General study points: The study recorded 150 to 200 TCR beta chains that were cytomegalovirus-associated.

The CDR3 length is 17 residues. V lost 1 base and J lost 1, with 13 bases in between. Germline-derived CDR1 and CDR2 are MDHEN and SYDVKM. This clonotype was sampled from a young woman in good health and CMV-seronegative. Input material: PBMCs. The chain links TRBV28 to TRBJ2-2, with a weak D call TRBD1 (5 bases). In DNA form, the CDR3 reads TGTGCCAGCAGTTTATTTTTTGGCAGGGAGAACACCGGGGAGCTGTTTTTT. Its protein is CASSLFFGRENTGELFF. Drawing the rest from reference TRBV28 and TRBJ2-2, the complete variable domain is DVKVTQSSRYLVKRTGEKVFLECVQDMDHENMFWYRQDPGLGLRLIYFSYDVKMKEKGDIPEGYSVSREKKERFSLILESASTNQTSMYLCASSLFFGRENTGELFFGEGSRLTVL.